This TCR beta chain derives from a study of blood T cells in healthy people across ages. Through a sample-barcoded 5' primer and a J-beta primer mix, a second PCR was run for about 6 to 11 cycles. Tags on each cDNA molecule came from a template-switch adaptor with 12 random nucleotides. One entry per CDR3 protein results from TCRdb running MiXCR on the 5' RACE reads. The sample has over 1,500,000 distinct CDR3 sequences, 49% seen once. The CDR3 runs 16 residues. Germline V gene data show CDR1 as DFQATT and CDR2 as SNEGSKA (reference sequence). Trimming left V 3 bases short and J 4 bases short, with 20 bases between. In this sample, this clonotype turned up once.

The specimen sequenced was blood. J is TRBJ2-3 and V is TRBV20-1; a weak D match, TRBD2 (6 bases). The source of this sequence is a woman in her thirties or forties in good health. The CDR3 loop is CSARSGGRRVSDTQYF. The CDR3 DNA reads TGCAGTGCTAGGTCGGGCGGCAGGAGGGTCTCAGATACGCAGTATTTT.